These 12 T cell receptor beta chains were sequenced from one sample in a study of cytomegalovirus exposure and HLA in healthy donors. It was with 60 Vbeta and 13 Jbeta primers that the PCR ran. Libraries were prepared by immunoSEQ multiplex PCR; TCRdb keeps only in-frame clonotypes and omits some of them. The sample includes tens of thousands of clones, more than 70% of them seen just once. The sample taken for sequencing was PBMCs. The receptors originated from a male donor in good health and CMV-seropositive.

The genes are TRBV29-1 and TRBJ2-5; TRBD2 might be the D (5 bases). V lost 6 bases and J 0 bases, leaving 14 bases between the germline ends. The V gene's germline CDR1 is SQVTM and CDR2 ANQGSEA. The CDR3 is 14 amino acids. The DNA for the CDR3 is TGCAGCGTCGAAACGGGGTTGAACCAAGAGACCCAGTACTTC. It yields the protein CSVETGLNQETQYF.

The CDR3 loop reads CASSSSGTSYEQYF. CDR3 DNA sequence: TGCGCCAGCAGTTCTAGCGGGACCTCCTACGAGCAGTACTTC. The chain couples TRBV5-1 to TRBJ2-7; 9 bases are shared with TRBD2. CDR1 and CDR2 (germline): SGHRS, YFSETQ. This CDR3 contains 14 residues. V was pared by 5 bases and J by 0 bases, with 3 bases of the junction left unmatched.

The chain is built from TRBV18 and TRBJ2-5; 7 bases agree with TRBD2. The V and J ends lost 2 bases and 2 bases, in that order; junction bases with no gene match: 5. The CDR3 is 15 amino acids. CDR1 and CDR2 (germline): KGHSH, LQKENI. The CDR3 spells CASSPAGRTQETQYF. In DNA form, the CDR3 reads TGTGCCAGCTCACCAGCCGGGAGGACGCAAGAGACCCAGTACTTC.

This chain uses TRBV12-5 with TRBJ2-3, with 12 bases that match TRBD2. CDR3 length: 18 amino acids. V gave up 3 bases and J gave up 1 base; unmatched junction bases: 8. The V gene's germline CDR1 is LGHNT and CDR2 FRNRAP. The CDR3 is CASGLVVGLAGRTDTQYF. The DNA for the CDR3 is TGTGCTAGTGGTTTAGTGGTCGGACTAGCGGGGCGCACAGATACGCAGTATTTT.

The chain combines TRBV2 with TRBJ2-5, with D hard to call. The J call is doubtful: the DNA matches TRBJ2-7 better. CDR1 is SNHLY, CDR2 FYNNEI, per germline. The CDR3 sequence is 14 residues long. This CDR3 is CASSENGYGYEQYF. Here the CDR3 DNA reads TGTGCCAGCAGTGAAAACGGGTACGGCTACGAGCAGTACTTC.

The V and J genes are TRBV7-8 and TRBJ2-3, with 7 bases aligning to TRBD2. The CDR3 is 17 amino acids. The V and J ends lost 0 bases and 5 bases, in that order; junction bases with no gene match: 11. Germline V gene data show CDR1 as SGHVS and CDR2 as FQNEAQ. The CDR3 sequence: CASSLAHGREREDTQYF. CDR3 DNA sequence: TGTGCCAGCAGCTTAGCGCATGGGCGGGAGCGTGAAGATACGCAGTATTTT.

The chain couples TRBV7-7 to TRBJ2-4, with D possibly matching TRBD1 (5 bases). From germline, CDR1 is SSHAT and CDR2 FNYEAQ (reference sequence). Trimming cost V 1 base and J 1 base, with 8 bases left between them. This CDR3 spans 15 amino acids. The CDR3 sequence is CASSLEGAAKNIQYF. The CDR3 DNA reads TGTGCCAGCAGCTTAGAAGGGGCGGCCAAAAACATTCAGTACTTC.

The chain combines TRBV9 with TRBJ1-1; D unclear. CDR3 length equals 15 residues. Trimming shortened V by 3 bases and J by 0 bases, and 12 bases separated the two germline ends. The V gene's germline CDR1 is SGDLS and CDR2 YYNGEE. Here the CDR3 DNA reads TGTGCCAGCAGCGGTTGGGGAGGTTTGAACACTGAAGCTTTCTTT. This gives the protein CASSGWGGLNTEAFF.

The chain couples TRBV4-2 to TRBJ2-1; 9 bases map to TRBD1. V lost 0 bases, J lost 8 bases, and 5 bases stayed unmatched. Germline V gene sequence: CDR1 LGHNA, CDR2 YNFKEQ. CDR3 length: 15 amino acids. This CDR3 reads CASSQEDRGVYEQFF. DNA for the CDR3: TGTGCCAGCAGCCAAGAGGACAGGGGAGTCTATGAGCAGTTCTTC.

The V call is TRBV4-1, the J call TRBJ2-5; D is ambiguous. The CDR3 length is 13 residues. With 1 base removed from V and 1 base from J, the gap between germline ends came to 4 bases. Per the germline V gene, CDR1 is MGHRA and CDR2 is YSYEKL. The CDR3 sequence is CASSQGLQETQYF. In DNA form, the CDR3 reads TGCGCCAGCAGCCAAGGGCTCCAAGAGACCCAGTACTTC.

This clone was found a few times. J is TRBJ2-3 and V is TRBV19; TRBD1 matches at 8 bases. Looked up from germline, CDR1 is LNHDA and CDR2 is SQIVND (reference sequence). After removal of 1 base from V and 9 bases from J, the junction contained 6 bases not matched to a gene. The CDR3 totals 14 residues. The CDR3 loop reads CASSIAAGQGTQYF. For the CDR3, the DNA is TGTGCCAGTAGTATAGCCGCCGGACAGGGCACGCAGTATTTT.

This sequence joins TRBV27 and TRBJ2-3; no definite D call. V lost 3 bases to trimming and J lost 0 bases, with 4 bases between them. Germline V gene lookup returns CDR1 MNHEY and CDR2 SMNVEV (reference sequence). CDR3 length: 13 amino acids. As DNA, the CDR3 is TGTGCCAGCAGTTTTCCAAGCACAGATACGCAGTATTTT. As protein: CASSFPSTDTQYF.